This entry features one T cell receptor beta chain sequence. The source of the sample is a study of blood T cell repertoires in COVID-19. The wider study: Acute and convalescent COVID-19 samples came from the United States, Italy and Spain. T cells, B-cell-depleted T cells, or PBMCs provided the cDNA or gDNA that served as material.

Under the authors' procedure: Reference gene primer amplification in the assay estimated nucleated cell counts. Here immunoSEQ multiplex PCR was the method, and the copy in TCRdb shows in-frame clones only, minus some. The V and J calls and the clone size are those of that table, but D and trimming were determined from the DNA. The repertoire has approximately 220,000 clones, 65% to 85% of them found once; the top ten carry more than 9%. The V segment lost 0 bases and the J segment 6 bases; nucleotides outside the gene matches: 9. Germline V CDR1 and CDR2: GTSNPN, SVGIG (reference sequence). CDR3 length: 15 residues.

This chain connects TRBV30 to TRBJ2-3; TRBD1 aligns across 7 bases. The sequencing sample was made of peripheral blood. This receptor was identified in an elderly woman with acute or convalescent COVID-19. CDR3 coding DNA: TGTGCCTGGAGTGTCACAGGGGAGCCTGACGATACGCAGTATTTT. This gives the protein CAWSVTGEPDDTQYF.